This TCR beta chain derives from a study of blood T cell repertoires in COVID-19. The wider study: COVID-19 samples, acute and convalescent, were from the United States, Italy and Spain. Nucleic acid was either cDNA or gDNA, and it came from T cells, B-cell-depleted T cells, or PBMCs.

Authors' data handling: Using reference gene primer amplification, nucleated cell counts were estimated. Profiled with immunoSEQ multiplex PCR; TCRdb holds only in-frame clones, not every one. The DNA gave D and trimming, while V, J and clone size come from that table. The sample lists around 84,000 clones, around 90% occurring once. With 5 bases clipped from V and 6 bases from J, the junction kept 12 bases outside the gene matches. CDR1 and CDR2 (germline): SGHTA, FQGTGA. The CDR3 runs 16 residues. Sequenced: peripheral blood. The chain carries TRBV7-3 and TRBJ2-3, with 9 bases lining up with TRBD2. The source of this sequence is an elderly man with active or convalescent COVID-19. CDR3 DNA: TGTGCCAGCAGCCTTGGAGTAGCGGGAGTTACGGATACGCAGTATTTT. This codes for CASSLGVAGVTDTQYF.